The 19 T cell receptor beta chains reported below all come from one sample, sequenced in a study of Graves' ophthalmopathy and Graves' hyperthyroidism. RNA transcripts were the template, and TCR beta CDR3 regions were amplified from them. After a first-round RT-PCR with HTBI primers, a second-round multiplex PCR was run. TCRdb called the multiplex PCR reads again in MiXCR, with one record for every CDR3 protein. Among over a million distinct CDR3 sequences listed, 35% to 45% were seen once. Specimen: peripheral blood or thyroid tissue (not recorded which). Source of these receptors: an adult man with Graves' hyperthyroidism.

To note about this clonotype: The junction and the germline gene differ at one end; a read error may be behind it. The rearrangement uses TRBV7-9 and TRBJ2-5; D might be TRBD2 (5 bases). Germline-derived CDR1 and CDR2 are SEHNR and FQNEAQ (reference sequence). The CDR3 has 15 amino acids. The CDR3 region is CASSQEGRLQETQYF. The CDR3 coding sequence is TGCGCCAGCAGCCAAGAGGGTCGGCTCCAAGAGACCCAGTACTTC.

In its sample, this clonotype was seen a few times. The chain recombines TRBV28 with TRBJ2-7; D gene unclear. Germline V gene sequence: CDR1 MDHEN, CDR2 SYDVKM. Trimming stripped 4 bases from V and 6 bases from J, with 13 bases between. CDR3 length: 13 amino acids. CDR3 region: CASSSPVAPEQYF. The CDR3 DNA is TGTGCCAGCAGTTCCCCAGTTGCCCCCGAGCAGTACTTC.

The chain uses TRBV30 and TRBJ2-2; D is undetermined. Trimming cost V 0 bases and J 3 bases, with 5 bases left between them. This CDR3 contains 13 residues. Germline V lookup: CDR1 GTSNPN, CDR2 SVGIG (reference sequence). CDR3 sequence reads: CAWSVHHTGELFF. The CDR3 coding sequence is TGTGCCTGGAGTGTACATCACACCGGGGAGCTGTTTTTT.

The chain joins TRBV24-1 to TRBJ2-5, with D tentatively TRBD2 (5 bases). The CDR3 is made up of 16 amino acids. The germline gives CDR1 KGHDR, CDR2 SFDVKD. With 5 bases removed from V and 2 bases from J, the gap between germline ends came to 17 bases. CDR3 bases: TGTGCCACCAGTGCTAGCATTCTAGTAGATCAAGAGACCCAGTACTTC. This sequence encodes CATSASILVDQETQYF.

A few counts support this clonotype. The rearrangement links TRBV4-1 to TRBJ2-5; 7 positions agree with TRBD2. Germline CDR1 is MGHRA and CDR2 is YSYEKL. The CDR3 runs to 14 residues. The J segment lost 4 bases and the V segment lost 1 base, leaving 3 bases of the junction unmatched. The DNA of the CDR3 is TGCGCCAGCAGCCAAGCCCAGCGGGGAGAGACCCAGTACTTC. Translating gives CASSQAQRGETQYF.

As regards this clonotype: A read error may be the cause here, since a much bigger clone is one base away. The chain recombines TRBV10-3 with TRBJ1-2; D gene unclear. With 5 bases removed from V and 8 bases from J, the gap between germline ends came to 9 bases. Germline V gene sequence: CDR1 ENHRY, CDR2 SYGVKD. This CDR3 is built from 11 residues. CDR3 amino acids: CAISSLSGYTF. In DNA, the CDR3 is TGTGCCATCAGTTCTCTGTCGGGCTACACCTTC.

Worth noting for this clonotype: This may be a read error: a much more frequent sequence differs by one nucleotide. Without the conserved terminal phenylalanine or tryptophan, this CDR3 likely stems from a read error. The chain couples TRBV6-5 to TRBJ1-4; no clear D. The V end was cut by 1 base, the J end by 7 bases, with 7 bases between. CDR1 is MNHEY, CDR2 SVGAGI, per germline. The CDR3 length is 13 residues. The DNA for the CDR3 is TGTGCCAGCAGTTACTACAGCGGTGAAAAACTGTTTTCT. Translated, it gives CASSYYSGEKLFS.

This clonotype showed up just a few times. This sequence joins TRBV4-1 and TRBJ1-2; a possible D gene is TRBD1 (6 bases). The CDR3 spans 15 residues. CDR1 and CDR2 from the germline V gene are MGHRA and YSYEKL. V lost 0 bases, J lost 0 bases, and 8 bases lay in between. The DNA for the CDR3 is TGCGCCAGCAGCCAAGAAAGGGGGGCTAACTATGGCTACACCTTC. Translating gives CASSQERGANYGYTF.

A remark on this clonotype: A junction end diverges from the germline sequence, so it may reflect a read error. The chain couples TRBV10-3 to TRBJ2-2; D perhaps matches TRBD2 (7 bases). Germline-derived CDR1 and CDR2 are ENHRY and SYGVKD. The CDR3 is 17 residues long. CDR3 amino acids: CASSYTMWGGVTGELFF. CDR3 DNA: TGTGCCAGCAGTTACACCATGTGGGGGGGCGTCACCGGGGAGCTGTTTTTT.

The gene calls are TRBV18 and TRBJ2-7; no definite D call. CDR1 is KGHSH and CDR2 is LQKENI in the germline V gene. The CDR3 spans 12 residues. V was cut by 6 bases and J by 5 bases, with 11 bases left in between. CDR3 sequence reads: CASSPIEHEQYF. CDR3 DNA sequence: TGTGCCAGCTCGCCAATAGAGCACGAGCAGTACTTC.

V usage is TRBV9 and J usage is TRBJ1-5, with 10 bases identical to TRBD1. CDR1 and CDR2 (germline): SGDLS, YYNGEE. The CDR3 length is 15 residues. Losses at the gene ends were 4 bases for V and 5 bases for J; bases not matched to a gene: 6. CDR3 DNA: TGTGCCAGCAGCCGATCCGGACAGGGGGATCAGCCCCAGCATTTT. Amino acid sequence: CASSRSGQGDQPQHF.

V gene TRBV5-1 combines with J gene TRBJ2-7; 7 bases line up with TRBD1. CDR1 and CDR2 from the germline V gene are SGHRS and YFSETQ. This CDR3 is 15 amino acids long. The V segment lost 6 bases and the J segment 1 base; nucleotides outside the gene matches: 10. CDR3 bases: TGCGCCAGCAACGCTGACAGGGATGATTCCTACGAGCAGTACTTC. Protein product: CASNADRDDSYEQYF.

V gene TRBV29-1 combines with J gene TRBJ2-7; TRBD1 or TRBD2 may be the D gene (7 bases each). CDR3 length: 12 amino acids. The germline gives CDR1 SQVTM, CDR2 ANQGSEA. The V end lost 7 bases, the J end lost 6 bases, and 16 bases lay between the germline ends. The CDR3 reads CSGAGGASEQYF. As DNA, the CDR3 is TGCAGCGGTGCAGGGGGGGCCTCCGAGCAGTACTTC.

In its sample, this clonotype was seen a few times. The chain employs TRBV12-3 or TRBV12-4 and TRBJ2-5, with 10 positions matching TRBD2. J was trimmed by 3 bases and V by 5 bases; bases with no gene match: 6. The CDR3 covers 15 residues. The CDR3 is CASSVLAGVEETQYF. DNA of the CDR3: TGTGCCAGCAGTGTGCTAGCGGGAGTGGAAGAGACCCAGTACTTC.

In its sample, this clonotype was seen many times. This chain uses TRBV20-1 with TRBJ1-6; 9 nucleotides match TRBD1. The CDR3 length is 14 residues. V gave up 1 base and J gave up 9 bases; unmatched junction bases: 4. CDR1 is DFQATT, CDR2 SNEGSKA, per germline (reference sequence). The CDR3 loop reads CSARGGTGFSPLHF. CDR3 coding DNA: TGCAGTGCTAGAGGCGGGACAGGGTTTTCACCCCTCCACTTT.

This clonotype was seen many times. V gene TRBV19 combines with J gene TRBJ2-5, with TRBD2 identical over 10 bases. The CDR3 contains 16 residues. From germline, CDR1 is LNHDA and CDR2 SQIVND (reference sequence). The V gene end was trimmed by 4 bases and the J gene end by 4 bases; junction bases not matched to a gene: 9. The CDR3 loop is CASSNFAGLARETQYF. CDR3 bases: TGTGCCAGTAGTAATTTCGCGGGACTAGCGAGAGAGACCCAGTACTTC.

The chain recombines TRBV2 with TRBJ2-5; TRBD2 agrees at 9 bases. Germline V gives CDR1 SNHLY, CDR2 FYNNEI. This CDR3 contains 14 residues. Trimming cost V 6 bases and J 5 bases; bases outside gene matches: 7. CDR3 loop: CASRKGLARETQYF. In DNA, the CDR3 is TGTGCCAGCAGAAAGGGACTAGCTCGCGAGACCCAGTACTTC.

As concerns this clonotype: A much larger clone sits a single nucleotide away, making a read error possible. The chain employs TRBV20-1 and TRBJ2-5; D is perhaps TRBD2 (6 bases). The germline V and J ends were trimmed by 3 bases and 1 base, with 15 bases remaining between them. CDR3 length equals 15 residues. CDR1 and CDR2 (germline): DFQATT, SNEGSKA (reference sequence). This chain's CDR3 is CSASVGRGFQETQYF. The CDR3, as DNA: TGCAGTGCTAGTGTGGGACGGGGGTTCCAAGAGACCCAGTACTTC.

This clonotype has a handful of counts. The J gene is TRBJ1-5, the V gene TRBV20-1; a possible D gene is TRBD1 (5 bases). V gave up 6 bases and J gave up 6 bases, with 12 bases separating them. Germline loops: CDR1 DFQATT, CDR2 SNEGSKA (reference sequence). The CDR3 has 12 residues. The CDR3 bases are TGCAGTGCACAGGTCAGGTCTCAGCCCCAGCATTTT. Translation gives CSAQVRSQPQHF.